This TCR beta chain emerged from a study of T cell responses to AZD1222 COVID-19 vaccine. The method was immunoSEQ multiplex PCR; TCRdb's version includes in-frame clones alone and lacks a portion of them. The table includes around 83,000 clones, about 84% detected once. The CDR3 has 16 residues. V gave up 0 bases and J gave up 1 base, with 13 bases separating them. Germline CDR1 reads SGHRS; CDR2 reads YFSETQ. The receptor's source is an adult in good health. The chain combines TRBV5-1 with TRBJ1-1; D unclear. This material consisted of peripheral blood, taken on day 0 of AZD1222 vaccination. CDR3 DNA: TGCGCCAGCAGCTTGGTTCTACGGGCCCAGAACACTGAAGCTTTCTTT. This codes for CASSLVLRAQNTEAFF.